The clone carrying this T cell receptor beta chain appeared once. This entry comes from a study of T cell responses to AZD1222 COVID-19 vaccine. Sequenced by immunoSEQ multiplex PCR; TCRdb stores in-frame clones only, minus some. The repertoire holds some 130,000 clones, 75% to 85% seen once, with around 7.9% in the top ten. The source of this sequence is an adult who received the MenACWY meningococcal vaccine as a control. Here the sequenced sample was peripheral blood, taken 28 days after the second dose of the MenACWY control vaccine.

This chain's CDR3 is CASSQEARGGYGYTF. The CDR3 coding sequence is TGCGCCAGCAGCCAAGAGGCCAGGGGGGGCTATGGCTACACCTTC. The V gene is TRBV4-3, the J gene TRBJ1-2; 7 bases agree with TRBD1. The CDR3 extends over 15 amino acids. CDR1 LGHNA and CDR2 YSLEER come from the germline V gene. The ends lost 0 bases at V and 4 bases at J; junction bases unmatched: 5.